Sequencing of this TCR beta chain was carried out in a study of T-cell reconstitution after alpha-beta-depleted transplantation in children (dated by TCRdb to 2016 to 2018). In terms of the full investigation: T-cell immune reconstitution after TCRalphabeta/CD19-depleted allogeneic hematopoietic cell transplantation in children was quantitatively tracked in the study by means of TCR repertoire profiling. Overall results and qualifications from the work: In some patients, the high TCRbeta diversity seen at day 60 was put down to recipient T cells and intrathymic progenitors that had survived conditioning. The apparently early alphabetaT-cell count recovery about two months after transplant was reportedly dependent on only several hundred rapidly expanded clones derived from non-depleted graft cells. Over the following months the frequencies of hyperexpanded clones went down, and after one year T-cell counts and TCRbeta diversity were mostly credited to newly produced T cells.

The library was made by PCR. Sequencing relied on an Illumina HiSeq 2500. Molecular barcoding was employed in the preparation of TCR libraries, with unique molecular identifiers being used to normalize TCRbeta repertoire quantification. TCRdb trimmed public reads at Q25 via fastp, called clones via MiXCR and kept in-frame beta chains. Rows with a matching CDR3 protein are joined into one entry that keeps the most common DNA and genes. Across this sample there are 540,000 or so distinct CDR3 sequences, with roughly 23% seen only once. The top ten clones comprise around 14% of the sample. Notes on this clonotype: The target of this receptor is not known. The record has no base qualities; no much larger clone is one base away.

The CDR3 goes from the cysteine to the phenylalanine over 14 residues. The only DNA kept is the CDR3, 42 bases in frame from the first base. Trimming costs V 2 bases and J 4 bases, and their ends lie 11 bases apart. CDR1 MNHEY and CDR2 SVGEGT were looked up in the germline V gene. This sample's treatment or condition label indicates: allogeneic hematopoietic cell transplantation with graft depleted of TCRalphabeta T cells and CD19 B cells. TCRalphabeta/CD19-depleted allogeneic hematopoietic cell grafts were given to the transplant recipients, all of whom were children. The sequence derives from a boy in the first two years of life who had a stem cell transplant for acute myeloid leukemia, so the T cells may come from the graft donor. The rearranged chain carries TRBV6-2 or TRBV6-3 and TRBJ1-1; the D region possibly corresponds to TRBD1 (6 bases align). The source was PBMCs, mostly from graft donor cells, collected 360 days after TCRalphabeta/CD19-depleted stem cell transplant. The CDR3 in this case is CASSYGQRGTEAFF. The sequence in DNA is TGTGCCAGCAGTTACGGACAGCGAGGCACTGAAGCTTTCTTT.